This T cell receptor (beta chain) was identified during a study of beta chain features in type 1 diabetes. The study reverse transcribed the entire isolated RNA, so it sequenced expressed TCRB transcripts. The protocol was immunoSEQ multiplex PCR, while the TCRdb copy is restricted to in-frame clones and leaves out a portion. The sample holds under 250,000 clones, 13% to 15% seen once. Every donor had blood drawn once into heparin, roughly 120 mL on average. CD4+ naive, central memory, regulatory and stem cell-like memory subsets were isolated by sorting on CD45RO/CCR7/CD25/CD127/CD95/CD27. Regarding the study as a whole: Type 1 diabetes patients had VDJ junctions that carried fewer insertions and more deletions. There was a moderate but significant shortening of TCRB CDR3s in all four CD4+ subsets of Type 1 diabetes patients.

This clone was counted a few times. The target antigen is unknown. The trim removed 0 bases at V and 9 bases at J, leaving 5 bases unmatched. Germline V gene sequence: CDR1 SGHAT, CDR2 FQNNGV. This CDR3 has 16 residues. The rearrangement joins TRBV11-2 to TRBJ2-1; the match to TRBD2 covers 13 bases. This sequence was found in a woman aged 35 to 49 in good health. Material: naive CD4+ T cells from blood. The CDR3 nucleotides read TGTGCCAGCAGCTTAGACTTACTAGCGGGGGGGCTTGAGCAGTTCTTC. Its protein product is CASSLDLLAGGLEQFF.